What follows is one T cell receptor (beta chain) and its context. The antigen is unknown. This entry comes from a study of T-cell memory formation after mild COVID-19. For the study at large: Largely donor-specific TCR clusters were found. Notes on the study in general: Balance between CD4 and CD8 was seen in clones contracting day 15 to 85, and a CD4+ lean was seen in later expanders. Pre-infection memory carried some responding clones, suggesting that cross-reactive memory joined.

The CDR3 contains 16 residues. V lost 0 bases and J 0 bases, leaving 12 bases between the germline ends. The germline V gene has CDR1 GTSNPN and CDR2 SVGIG (reference sequence). TCR alpha and TCR beta cDNA libraries carrying sample barcodes and UMIs were produced by 5'RACE using constant-segment primers. TCRdb ran MiXCR on the 5' RACE reads and lists one entry per CDR3 protein. The sample gives roughly 550,000 distinct CDR3 sequences, around 21% of which show up once; about 12% is in the top ten. This TCR was recovered from an adult woman who had mild COVID-19 (a few samples of this study predate the infection). Cell type and time point are not known. Sequenced sample: PBMCs or a T cell subset sorted from them (not recorded which). J is TRBJ2-1 and V is TRBV30; unclear D gene. CDR3 bases: TGTGCCTGGAGTGTTATCTGGGAAAGCTCCTACAATGAGCAGTTCTTC. This translates into CAWSVIWESSYNEQFF. The variable domain in full, with the rest retrieved from reference TRBV30 and TRBJ2-1, is SQTIHQWPATLVQPVGSPLSLECTVEGTSNPNLYWYRQAAGRGLQLLFYSVGIGQISSEVPQNLSASRPQDRQFILSSKKLLLSDSGFYLCAWSVIWESSYNEQFFGPGTRLTVL.